The clone carrying this TCR beta chain was observed a few times. Its antigen is unknown. These data originate in a study of TIL therapy for anti-PD-1-resistant metastatic lung cancer. Study in general: Four tumors were EGFR-mutant and two were ALK-rearranged. Whole-study findings and limits: Many TIL product clones were absent from baseline tumor, suggesting clonal contraction.

As for time point: pre-treatment sample, taken before nivolumab and TIL therapy. The tumor samples were excised metastases, mostly pleural nodules or supraclavicular lymph nodes. V lost 4 bases, J lost 7 bases, and 4 bases stayed unmatched. The CDR3 length is 13 residues. Germline V lookup: CDR1 SGHNT, CDR2 YENEEA. The immunoSEQ assay was v3. Assay: immunoSEQ multiplex PCR; the TCRdb copy retains only in-frame clones and omits some. The repertoire holds 5,500 to 7,500 clones, with roughly 70% as singletons. Source: tumor tissue, taken at baseline. The chain is built from TRBV11-3 and TRBJ2-5, with TRBD2 matching over 9 bases. The receptor was derived from a person aged 25-79 years with non-small cell lung cancer. In DNA, the CDR3 is TGTGCCAGCAGCTCCCCAGCGGGGGGGACCCAGTACTTC. Protein product: CASSSPAGGTQYF.